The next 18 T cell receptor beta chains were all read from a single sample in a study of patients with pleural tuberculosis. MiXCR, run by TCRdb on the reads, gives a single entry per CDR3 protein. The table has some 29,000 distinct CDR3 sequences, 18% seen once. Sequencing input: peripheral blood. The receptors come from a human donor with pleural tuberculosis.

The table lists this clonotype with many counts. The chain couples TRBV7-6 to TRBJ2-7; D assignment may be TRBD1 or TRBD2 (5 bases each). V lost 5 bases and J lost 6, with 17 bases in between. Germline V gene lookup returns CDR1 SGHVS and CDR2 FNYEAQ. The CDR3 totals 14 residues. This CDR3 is CASSAQEGLVEQYF. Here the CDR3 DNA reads TGTGCCAGCAGCGCACAGGAAGGACTCGTCGAGCAGTACTTC.

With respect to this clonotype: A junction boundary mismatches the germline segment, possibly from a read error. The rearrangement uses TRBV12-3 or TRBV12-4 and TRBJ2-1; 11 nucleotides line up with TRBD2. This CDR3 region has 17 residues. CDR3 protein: CVSSLSGLAEGYGEQSF. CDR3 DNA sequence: TGTGTCAGCAGTCTCTCGGGACTAGCGGAGGGGTACGGTGAGCAGTCCTTC.

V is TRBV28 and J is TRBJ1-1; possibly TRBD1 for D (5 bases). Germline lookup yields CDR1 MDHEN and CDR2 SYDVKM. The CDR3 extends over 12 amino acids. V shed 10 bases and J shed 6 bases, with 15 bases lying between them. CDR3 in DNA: TGTGCCATTACAACAGGAAGGGCTGAAGCTTTCTTT. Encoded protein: CAITTGRAEAFF.

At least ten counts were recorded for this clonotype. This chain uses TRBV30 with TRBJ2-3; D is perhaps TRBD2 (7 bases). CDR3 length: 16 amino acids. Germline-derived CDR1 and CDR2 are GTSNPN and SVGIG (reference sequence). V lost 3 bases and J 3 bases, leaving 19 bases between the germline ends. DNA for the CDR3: TGTGCCTGGAGCCCTGGGAGGGGGAGTAGGACAGATACGCAGTATTTT. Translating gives CAWSPGRGSRTDTQYF.

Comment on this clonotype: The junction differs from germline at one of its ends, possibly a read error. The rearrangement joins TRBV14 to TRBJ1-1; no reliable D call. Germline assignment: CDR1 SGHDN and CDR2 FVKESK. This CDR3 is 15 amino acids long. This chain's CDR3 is CASSQERHRNTGAFF. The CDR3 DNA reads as TGTGCCAGCAGCCAGGAACGGCATAGGAACACTGGAGCTTTCTTT. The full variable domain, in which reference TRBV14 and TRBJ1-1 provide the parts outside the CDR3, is EAGVTQFPSHSVIEKGQTVTLRCDPISGHDNLYWYRRVMGKEIKFLLHFVKESKQDESGMPNNRFLAERTGGTYSTLKVQPAELEDSGVYFCASSQERHRNTGAFFGQGTRLTVV.

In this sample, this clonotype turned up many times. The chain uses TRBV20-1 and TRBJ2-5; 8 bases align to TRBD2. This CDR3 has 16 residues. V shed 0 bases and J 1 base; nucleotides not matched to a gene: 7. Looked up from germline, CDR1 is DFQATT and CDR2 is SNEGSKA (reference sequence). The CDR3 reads CSARDATSGLQETQYF. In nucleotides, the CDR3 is TGCAGTGCTAGAGATGCCACTAGCGGACTCCAAGAGACCCAGTACTTC.

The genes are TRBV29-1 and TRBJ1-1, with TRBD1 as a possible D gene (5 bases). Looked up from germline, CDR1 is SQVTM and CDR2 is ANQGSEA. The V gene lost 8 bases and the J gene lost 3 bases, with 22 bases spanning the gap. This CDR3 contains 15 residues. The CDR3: CSLWEAQGIYTEAFF. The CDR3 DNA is TGCAGCCTCTGGGAGGCCCAGGGAATTTACACTGAAGCTTTCTTT.

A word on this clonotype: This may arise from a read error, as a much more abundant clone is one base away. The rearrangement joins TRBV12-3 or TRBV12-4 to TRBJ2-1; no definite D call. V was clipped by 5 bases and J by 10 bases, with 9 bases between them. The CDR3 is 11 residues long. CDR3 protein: CASSHSYEQFF. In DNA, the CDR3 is TGTGCCAGCAGTCACTCCTACGAGCAGTTCTTC.

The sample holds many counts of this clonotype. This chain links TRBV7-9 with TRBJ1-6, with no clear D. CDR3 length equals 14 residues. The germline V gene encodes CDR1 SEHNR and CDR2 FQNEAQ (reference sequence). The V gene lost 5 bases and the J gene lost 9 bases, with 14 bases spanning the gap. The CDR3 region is CASSPDGPGSPLHF. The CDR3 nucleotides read TGTGCCAGCAGCCCGGATGGACCGGGTTCACCCCTCCACTTT.

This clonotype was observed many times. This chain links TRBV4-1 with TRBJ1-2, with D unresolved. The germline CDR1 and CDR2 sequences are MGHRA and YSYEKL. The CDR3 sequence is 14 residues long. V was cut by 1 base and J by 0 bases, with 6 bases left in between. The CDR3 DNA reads TGCGCCAGCAGCCAAGCCACCTCTAACTATGGCTACACCTTC. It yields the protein CASSQATSNYGYTF.

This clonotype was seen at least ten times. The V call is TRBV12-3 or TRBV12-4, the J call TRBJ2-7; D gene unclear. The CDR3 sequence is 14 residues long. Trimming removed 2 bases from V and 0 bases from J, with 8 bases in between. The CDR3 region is CASSLSSASYEQYF. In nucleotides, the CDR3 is TGTGCCAGCAGTTTATCGTCAGCCTCCTACGAGCAGTACTTC.

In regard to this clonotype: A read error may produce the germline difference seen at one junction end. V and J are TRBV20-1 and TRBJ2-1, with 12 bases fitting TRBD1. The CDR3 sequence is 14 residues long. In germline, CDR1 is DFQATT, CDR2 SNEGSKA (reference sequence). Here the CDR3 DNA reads TGCAGTGCATTCCGGGACAGGGGGCACAATGGGCAGTTCTTC. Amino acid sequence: CSAFRDRGHNGQFF.

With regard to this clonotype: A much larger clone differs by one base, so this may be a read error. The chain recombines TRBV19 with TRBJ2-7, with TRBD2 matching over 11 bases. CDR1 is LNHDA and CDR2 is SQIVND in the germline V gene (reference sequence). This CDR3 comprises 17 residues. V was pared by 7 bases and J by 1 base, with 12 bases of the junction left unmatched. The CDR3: CASIPTPGTSGSYEQYF. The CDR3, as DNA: TGTGCCAGTATACCCACTCCCGGGACTAGCGGATCCTACGAGCAGTACTTC.

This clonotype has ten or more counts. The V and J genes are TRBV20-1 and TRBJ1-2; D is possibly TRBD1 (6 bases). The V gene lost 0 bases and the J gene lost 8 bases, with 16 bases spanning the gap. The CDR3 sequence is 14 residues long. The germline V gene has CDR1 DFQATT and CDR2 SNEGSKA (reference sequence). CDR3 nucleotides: TGCAGTGCTAGAGACCTCCAGGGGACCTCCGGCTACACCTTC. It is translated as CSARDLQGTSGYTF.

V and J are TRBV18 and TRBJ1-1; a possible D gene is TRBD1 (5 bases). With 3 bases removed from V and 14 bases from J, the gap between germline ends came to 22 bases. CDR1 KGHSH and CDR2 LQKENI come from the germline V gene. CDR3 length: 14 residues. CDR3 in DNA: TGTGCCAGCTCACCCCCGACAGTTCACACTGCAGCCTTCTTT. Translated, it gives CASSPPTVHTAAFF.

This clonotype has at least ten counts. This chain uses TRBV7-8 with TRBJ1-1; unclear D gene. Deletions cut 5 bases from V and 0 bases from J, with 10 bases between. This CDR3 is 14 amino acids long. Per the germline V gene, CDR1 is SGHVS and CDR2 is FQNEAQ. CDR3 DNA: TGTGCCAGCAGCCCCGGACGGCTGAACACTGAAGCTTTCTTT. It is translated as CASSPGRLNTEAFF.

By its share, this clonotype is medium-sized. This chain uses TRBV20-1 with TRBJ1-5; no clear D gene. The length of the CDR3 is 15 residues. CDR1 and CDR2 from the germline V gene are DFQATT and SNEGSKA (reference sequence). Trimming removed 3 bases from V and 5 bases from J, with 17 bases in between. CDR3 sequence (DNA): TGCAGTGCTAGCTACATTGGAGGTACCGATCAGCCCCAGCATTTT. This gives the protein CSASYIGGTDQPQHF.

The CDR3 protein is CASSLAQAGNTIYF. For the CDR3, the DNA is TGTGCCAGCAGCTTAGCCCAGGCAGGAAACACCATATATTTT. This chain joins TRBV7-2 and TRBJ1-3; D is undetermined. This CDR3 is 14 amino acids long. Trimming pared 0 bases from V and 4 bases from J, leaving 7 bases between. Germline CDR1 is SGHTA and CDR2 is FQGNSA.